This T cell receptor (beta chain) is from a study of CD8+ T cells in alopecia areata (dated by TCRdb to between 2018 and 2020). About the study as a whole: The treated patients, all with moderate-to-severe alopecia areata, were enrolled in an open-label pilot trial of oral tofacitinib given at 5 to 10 mg twice daily. Patients stayed on tofacitinib for 6 to 18 months and then had 6 months of follow-up off drug so that delayed response and recurrence could be assessed. To study T cell clonal expansion in alopecia areata, the researchers applied high-throughput TCRbeta sequencing to both the C3H/HeJ mouse model and human patients. Human TCRbeta sequencing covered scalp tissue and sorted CD4+ and CD8+ peripheral blood T cells from patchy and totalis/universalis alopecia areata patients and healthy controls. Biopsies were taken from tofacitinib-treated patients at baseline and again at 4 and 24 weeks into treatment, and several of those patients also had a later scalp biopsy. Scalp clonality was compared across normal scalp (n=4), patchy alopecia areata scalp (n=8), and alopecia totalis/universalis scalp (n=8). The RNA source kit depended on sample type: the PAXgene miRNA kit for fixed scalp, the miRNeasy kit for PBMCs, and the RNeasy kit for mouse skin. TCRbeta CDR3 regions were amplified by immunoSEQ multiplex PCR using 35 Vbeta forward and 13 Jbeta reverse primers. General study outcomes and caveats: Unlike mouse skin, which is dominated by gammadelta T cells, normal human skin has resident alphabeta T cells that are also sequenced, and this complicates analysis of the scalp TCR repertoire. Higher clonality and more expanded CD8+ clones were observed in lesional scalp than in normal scalp, particularly in alopecia totalis/universalis, a finding suggestive of antigenic drive. Shared TCR sequences between patients were less evident than in mice, which may be partly attributable to HLA diversity in the patient population.

The library was made by the immunoSEQ multiplex PCR assay. For TCR sequencing, RNA was extracted from every sample and reverse transcribed into cDNA to serve as template. First-strand cDNA was synthesized with SuperScript III using a 2:1 mix of oligo-dT and random hexamers. A synthetic immune receptor repertoire was used to assess amplification bias, and residual bias was removed computationally. In the original analysis: Raw reads were preprocessed for error removal, and CDR3 was defined according to IMGT conventions as running from the conserved cysteine to phenylalanine. To get clonality, Shannon entropy was normalized by log2 of the number of productive unique TCRs and the result was subtracted from 1. CD4 or CD8 identity of scalp clones was inferred by cross-referencing scalp TCRbeta sequences with sorted blood CD4 and CD8 repertoires. Held by TCRdb, this immuneACCESS table contains in-frame sequences only and omits some clones. Under half of the omission traces to an unresolved V gene where checked; the cause of the rest is unknown. V, J and clone size are those of that table, while D and trimming were read from the DNA. Here the sample has some 150,000 clones; around half occur a single time. In total, the top ten clones hold roughly a fifth of the sample.

This sample's time point label indicates: baseline before oral tofacitinib. From alopecia areata patients, peripheral blood was collected along with lesional scalp punch biopsies. PBMCs were isolated by density centrifugation and stained for CD3, CD4 and CD8, after which CD4+ and CD8+ T cells were sorted on a FACSAria. A note on this clone: Its antigen is currently not known. Per-base quality was not reported, and no clone a single base away is much larger than it.

Taken from cysteine to phenylalanine, the CDR3 has 14 residues. The retained sequence is limited to the CDR3, 42 bases, with the frame set at the first base. Deletion took 5 bases off V and 6 bases off J, with a span of 16 bases between the germline ends. CDR1 and CDR2 are read off the germline V gene (reference sequence) as PRHDT and FYEKMQ. The TCR originated in a human donor with alopecia areata. The chain uses TRBV13 and TRBJ1-1; TRBD1 is perhaps the D gene, given 6 matching bases. The input for sequencing was CD8+ T cells sorted from blood, taken at week 0. The bases are TGTGCCAGCAGCCCCTTCACAGGGAAATCTGAAGCTTTCTTT. This is translated as CASSPFTGKSEAFF.